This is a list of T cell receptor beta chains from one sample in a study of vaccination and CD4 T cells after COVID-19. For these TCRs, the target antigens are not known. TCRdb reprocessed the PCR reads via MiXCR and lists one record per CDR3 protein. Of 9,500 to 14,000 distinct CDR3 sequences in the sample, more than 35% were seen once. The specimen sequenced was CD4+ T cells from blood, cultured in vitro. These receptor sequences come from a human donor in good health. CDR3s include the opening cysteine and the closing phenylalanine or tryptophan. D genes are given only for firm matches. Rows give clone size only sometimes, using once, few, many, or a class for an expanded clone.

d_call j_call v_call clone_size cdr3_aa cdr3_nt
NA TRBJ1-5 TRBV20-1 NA CSARDRTQPQHF TGCAGTGCCCGCGACAGAACTCAGCCCCAGCATTTT
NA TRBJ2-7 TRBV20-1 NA CSVVRGSSYEQYF TGCAGTGTCGTTCGCGGAAGCTCCTACGAGCAGTACTTC
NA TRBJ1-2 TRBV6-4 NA CASSENGIGGYTF TGTGCCAGCAGTGAAAACGGGATTGGGGGCTACACCTTC
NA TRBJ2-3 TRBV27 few CAIYLKRPVTDTQYF TGTGCCATTTATTTGAAGCGGCCAGTCACAGATACGCAGTATTTT
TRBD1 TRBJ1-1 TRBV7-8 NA CASSLGTGDTEAFF TGTGCCAGCAGCTTGGGAACAGGGGACACTGAAGCTTTCTTT
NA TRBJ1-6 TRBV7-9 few CASRLPGPRNSPLHF TGTGCCAGCAGGTTGCCGGGACCCCGTAATTCACCCCTCCACTTT
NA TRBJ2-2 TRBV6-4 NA CASSDSPVFGELFF TGTGCCAGCAGTGACTCGCCGGTGTTCGGGGAGCTGTTTTTT
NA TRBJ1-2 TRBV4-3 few CAGGTAGGGYTF TGCGCCGGCGGGACGGCCGGCGGAGGCTACACCTTC
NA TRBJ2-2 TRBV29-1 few CSASLRVTGELFF TGCAGCGCCAGCCTACGGGTCACCGGGGAGCTGTTTTTT
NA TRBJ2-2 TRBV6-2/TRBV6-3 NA CASSYSQRSNTGELFF TGTGCCAGCAGTTACTCGCAGCGGTCGAACACCGGGGAGCTGTTTTTT
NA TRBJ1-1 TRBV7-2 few CASSLYQGKAEAFF TGTGCCAGCAGCTTATACCAGGGGAAGGCTGAAGCTTTCTTT
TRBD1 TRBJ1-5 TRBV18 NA CASSYGTGGLRPQHF TGTGCCAGCTCCTACGGGACAGGGGGCCTGCGGCCCCAGCATTTT
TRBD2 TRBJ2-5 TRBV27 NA CASSFPADSGTPETQYF TGTGCCAGCAGTTTCCCCGCCGATAGCGGGACCCCCGAGACCCAGTACTTC
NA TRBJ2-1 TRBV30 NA CAWSVQAQFF TGTGCCTGGAGTGTACAGGCCCAGTTCTTC
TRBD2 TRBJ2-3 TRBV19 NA CASRLAGDTQYF TGTGCCAGTAGGCTAGCGGGAGATACGCAGTATTTT
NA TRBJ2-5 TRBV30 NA CAWTPGPQETQYF TGTGCCTGGACTCCCGGGCCCCAAGAGACCCAGTACTTC
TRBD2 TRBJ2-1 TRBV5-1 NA CASSLGGSGTHNEQFF TGCGCCAGCAGCTTGGGGGGGAGCGGGACTCACAATGAGCAGTTCTTC
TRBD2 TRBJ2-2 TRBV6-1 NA CASRPPISGITGELFF TGTGCCAGCAGGCCCCCGATTAGCGGGATCACCGGGGAGCTGTTTTTT
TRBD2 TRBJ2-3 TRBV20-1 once CSARDLSGRLTDTQYF TGCAGTGCTAGAGACCTTAGCGGGAGACTCACAGATACGCAGTATTTT
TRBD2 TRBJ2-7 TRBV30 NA CAWSVGLAGAYEQYF TGTGCCTGGAGTGTCGGTCTAGCGGGGGCCTACGAGCAGTACTTC
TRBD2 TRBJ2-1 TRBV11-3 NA CASSSGLAGGEQFF TGTGCCAGCAGCTCGGGACTAGCGGGAGGAGAGCAGTTCTTC
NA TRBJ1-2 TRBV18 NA CASSTQGRDYGYTF TGTGCCAGCTCAACTCAGGGGCGGGACTATGGCTACACCTTC
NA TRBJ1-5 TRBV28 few CASYPLGPFTRQPQHF TGTGCCAGCTATCCCCTGGGGCCCTTTACTCGTCAGCCCCAGCATTTT
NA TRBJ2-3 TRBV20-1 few CSAGSGRGLEGSGTITDTQYF TGCAGTGCTGGGTCGGGCAGGGGGCTTGAGGGTAGCGGGACGATCACAGATACGCAGTATTTT
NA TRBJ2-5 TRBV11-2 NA CASSRYRGRAETQYF TGTGCCAGCAGCCGATACCGGGGGCGCGCGGAGACCCAGTACTTC
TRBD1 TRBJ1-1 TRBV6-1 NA CASGTGWNTEAFF TGTGCCAGCGGGACAGGATGGAACACTGAAGCTTTCTTT
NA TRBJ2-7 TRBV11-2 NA CASSIGGYEQYF TGTGCCAGCAGCATAGGAGGCTACGAGCAGTACTTC
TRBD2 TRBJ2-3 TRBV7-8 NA CASSSIGQTSGFTDTQYF TGTGCCAGCAGCTCTATAGGGCAGACTAGCGGATTCACAGATACGCAGTATTTT
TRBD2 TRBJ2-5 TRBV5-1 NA CASSLTGTTQETQYF TGCGCCAGCAGCCTAACCGGGACTACCCAAGAGACCCAGTACTTC